The 10 T cell receptor beta chains below come from one sample, sequenced in a study of cytomegalovirus exposure and HLA in healthy donors. The PCR used 60 Vbeta and 13 Jbeta primers. Produced via immunoSEQ multiplex PCR; TCRdb's table is partial and in-frame only. The sample contains under 150,000 clones, 81% of which appear only once. Input material: PBMCs. Source of these receptors: a woman aged 40 to 49 in good health and CMV-seropositive.

The rearrangement links TRBV4-2 to TRBJ1-1, with D possibly being TRBD1 (5 bases). Per the germline V gene, CDR1 is LGHNA and CDR2 is YNFKEQ. V lost 4 bases, J lost 3 bases, and 9 bases lay in between. The CDR3 covers 13 residues. CDR3 DNA sequence: TGTGCCAGCAGCCGAACGGGGGACACTGAAGCTTTCTTT. Its translation is CASSRTGDTEAFF.

The rearrangement uses TRBV5-5 and TRBJ1-2; D is ambiguous. Germline V gene lookup returns CDR1 SGHKS and CDR2 YYEKEE (reference sequence). CDR3 length: 15 amino acids. Trimming took off 4 bases at V and 4 bases at J, with 17 bases between the two ends. DNA of the CDR3: TGTGCCAGCAGCCGTGGACTTGGCTTAGGCTATGGCTACACCTTC. This translates into CASSRGLGLGYGYTF.

The chain has TRBV7-9 and TRBJ2-7, with no clear D. This CDR3 spans 14 amino acids. CDR1 SEHNR and CDR2 FQNEAQ come from the germline V gene (reference sequence). The V gene lost 4 bases and the J gene lost 2 bases, with 12 bases spanning the gap. The CDR3: CASSSGGPPYEQYF. The CDR3 DNA follows: TGTGCCAGCAGCTCCGGCGGCCCACCCTACGAGCAGTACTTC.

The chain recombines TRBV10-2 with TRBJ1-2; D is undetermined. The CDR3 has 13 residues. Trimming left V 7 bases short and J 4 bases short, with 13 bases between. Germline assignment: CDR1 WSHSY and CDR2 SAAADI. The CDR3 is CASIDDTAYGYTF. DNA for the CDR3: TGCGCCAGCATCGATGACACGGCCTATGGCTACACCTTC.

The gene calls are TRBV28 and TRBJ2-7, with D tentatively TRBD2 (5 bases). This CDR3 region has 13 residues. V lost 6 bases and J 7 bases, leaving 16 bases between the germline ends. CDR1 and CDR2 from the germline V gene are MDHEN and SYDVKM. This CDR3 is CASRPPGVGEQYF. The CDR3 nucleotides are TGTGCCAGCAGACCTCCCGGGGTTGGGGAGCAGTACTTC.

The chain couples TRBV14 to TRBJ2-1, with TRBD2 matching over 9 bases. Germline V CDR1 and CDR2: SGHDN, FVKESK. Losses at the gene ends were 5 bases for V and 4 bases for J; bases not matched to a gene: 9. The length of the CDR3 is 16 residues. The CDR3 DNA follows: TGTGCCAGCAGCAAGGTAGCGGGAGTAAAATACAATGAGCAGTTCTTC. Its protein product is CASSKVAGVKYNEQFF.

The rearrangement links TRBV7-6 to TRBJ2-7; 9 nucleotides agree with TRBD1. The CDR3 covers 15 residues. Germline CDR1 and CDR2: SGHVS and FNYEAQ. V was clipped by 6 bases and J by 0 bases; unmatched bases: 6. Written as DNA, the CDR3 is TGTGCCAGCAGTCGACAGGGGGGGGCCTCCTACGAGCAGTACTTC. This codes for CASSRQGGASYEQYF.

The V and J genes are TRBV27 and TRBJ2-3, with D maybe TRBD1 (6 bases). The germline V and J ends were trimmed by 2 bases and 7 bases, with 7 bases remaining between them. The CDR3 is 12 amino acids. Germline-derived CDR1 and CDR2 are MNHEY and SMNVEV (reference sequence). In DNA, the CDR3 is TGTGCCAGCAGTTTAAGGGGGTATACGCAGTATTTT. Protein product: CASSLRGYTQYF.

CDR3 coding DNA: TGTGCCAGCAGTGAAGCCCTTGCGGGACTAGAATTGGGTGAGCAGTTCTTC. This codes for CASSEALAGLELGEQFF. The gene calls are TRBV6-1 and TRBJ2-1, with 8 bases lining up with TRBD2. Germline CDR1 reads MNHNS; CDR2 reads SASEGT. This CDR3 is built from 17 residues. The trim removed 0 bases at V and 9 bases at J, leaving 13 bases unmatched.

Notes on this clone: One end of the junction is discordant with germline, which a read error may explain. At the DNA level, this CDR3 is encoded by other sequences in the same sample as well. CDR3 DNA sequence: TGTGCCAGTAGTGAAGGGATACAGGGCATATTC. This translates into CASSEGIQGIF. V and J are TRBV6-1 and TRBJ2-7, with D possibly TRBD1 on 6 matching bases. From germline, CDR1 is MNHNS and CDR2 SASEGT. This CDR3 region has 11 residues.